Presented here are 27 T cell receptor beta chains from one specimen sequenced in a study of blood T cell repertoires in COVID-19. The table came from immunoSEQ multiplex PCR; TCRdb's copy has only in-frame clones and leaves some out. There are 90,000 to 110,000 clones in the sample; around 90% occur only once, and around 1.1% lies in the top ten. The sequenced sample was peripheral blood. Receptor source: a human donor in a cohort sampled during active COVID-19.

This chain joins TRBV11-2 and TRBJ2-3; D is perhaps TRBD1 (6 bases). This CDR3 is 15 amino acids long. The germline V gene encodes CDR1 SGHAT and CDR2 FQNNGV. V lost 1 base and J 1 base, leaving 9 bases between the germline ends. The CDR3 is CASSLGGGGTDTQYF. As DNA, the CDR3 is TGTGCCAGCAGCTTAGGAGGGGGTGGCACAGATACGCAGTATTTT.

This sequence joins TRBV6-5 and TRBJ1-6; TRBD1 might be the D (5 bases). The CDR3 spans 13 residues. Per the germline V gene, CDR1 is MNHEY and CDR2 is SVGAGI. Trimming pared 10 bases from V and 11 bases from J, leaving 18 bases between. The DNA of the CDR3 is TGTGCCACCAATCAGGGAGGTAGGACACCCCTCCACTTT. Its translation: CATNQGGRTPLHF.

The chain uses TRBV6-1 and TRBJ2-4, with TRBD2 matching over 7 bases. The J segment lost 0 bases and the V segment lost 3 bases, leaving 14 bases of the junction unmatched. Germline V gene lookup returns CDR1 MNHNS and CDR2 SASEGT. This CDR3 contains 19 residues. CDR3 nucleotides: TGTGCCAGCAGTGATCAGGCCCCGGGAGGCCTACTAGCCAAAAACATTCAGTACTTC. Residues: CASSDQAPGGLLAKNIQYF.

The chain carries TRBV3-1 (or the pseudogene TRBV3-2) and TRBJ2-7, with D possibly matching TRBD1 (6 bases). V shed 1 base and J shed 3 bases, with 10 bases lying between them. The CDR3 has 14 amino acids. CDR1 and CDR2 (germline): LGHDT, YNNKEL (reference sequence). In DNA form, the CDR3 reads TGTGCCAGCAGCCAAGGTCCACAGGGCTACGAGCAGTACTTC. Its protein product is CASSQGPQGYEQYF.

J is TRBJ2-1 and V is TRBV18; a weak D match, TRBD1 (6 bases). This CDR3 comprises 12 residues. The V and J ends lost 5 bases and 9 bases respectively, with 11 bases between them. CDR1 is KGHSH and CDR2 is LQKENI in the germline V gene. In DNA, the CDR3 is TGTGCCAGCTCAGCAACAGGGTCTGAGCAGTTCTTC. Translation gives CASSATGSEQFF.

The V gene is TRBV11-3, the J gene TRBJ2-2, with D perhaps TRBD1 (6 bases). Germline V gene sequence: CDR1 SGHNT, CDR2 YENEEA. The V and J ends lost 1 base and 1 base respectively, with 7 bases between them. The CDR3 length is 15 residues. CDR3 coding DNA: TGTGCCAGCAGCTTAGGGGGGCTGAACACCGGGGAGCTGTTTTTT. Translating it yields CASSLGGLNTGELFF. Combining the CDR3 with reference TRBV11-3 and TRBJ2-2 gives the whole variable domain EAGVVQSPRYKIIEKKQPVAFWCNPISGHNTLYWYLQNLGQGPELLIRYENEEAVDDSQLPKDRFSAERLKGVDSTLKIQPAELGDSAVYLCASSLGGLNTGELFFGEGSRLTVL.

Only one count was recorded for this clone. Written as DNA, the CDR3 is TGTGCCAGCAGCCAAGTCTCGCCACAGGGGGAAGAGACCCAGTACTTC. Its translation is CASSQVSPQGEETQYF. The chain uses TRBV4-2 and TRBJ2-5; 8 bases are shared with TRBD1. With 1 base clipped from V and 3 bases from J, the junction kept 7 bases outside the gene matches. Germline V gene lookup returns CDR1 LGHNA and CDR2 YNFKEQ. This CDR3 is built from 16 residues.

The chain recombines TRBV5-1 with TRBJ2-2; TRBD1 is a possible D gene (5 bases). Per germline, CDR1 SGHRS and CDR2 YFSETQ. The CDR3 consists of 13 residues. Trimming took 0 bases from V and 5 from J, leaving 5 bases between them. CDR3: CASSLEGTGELFF. The CDR3 nucleotides are TGCGCCAGCAGCTTGGAGGGGACCGGGGAGCTGTTTTTT.

The V call is TRBV10-2, the J call TRBJ2-4, with unresolved D. Germline lookup yields CDR1 WSHSY and CDR2 SAAADI. This CDR3 region has 14 residues. Trimming shortened V by 0 bases and J by 3 bases, and 6 bases separated the two germline ends. CDR3 region: CASSESGYKNIQYF. The CDR3 nucleotides read TGCGCCAGCAGTGAGTCGGGCTACAAAAACATTCAGTACTTC.

V usage is TRBV11-2 and J usage is TRBJ1-2, with D unclear. V lost 4 bases and J 0 bases, leaving 6 bases between the germline ends. The CDR3 is made up of 13 amino acids. Per the germline V gene, CDR1 is SGHAT and CDR2 is FQNNGV. The CDR3 DNA sequence: TGTGCCAGCAGCTATCGTTCTAACTATGGCTACACCTTC. Its protein product is CASSYRSNYGYTF.

V and J are TRBV20-1 and TRBJ2-1; D perhaps matches TRBD2 (5 bases). There are 14 residues in the CDR3. Germline CDR1 reads DFQATT; CDR2 reads SNEGSKA (reference sequence). Between the trimmed V and J ends, which lost 3 bases and 6 bases, there was a span of 15 bases. This CDR3 is CSASRGSQANEQFF. For the CDR3, the DNA is TGCAGTGCTAGTCGTGGGAGTCAAGCCAATGAGCAGTTCTTC.

The chain carries TRBV28 and TRBJ1-2; D gene unclear. The V end lost 0 bases, the J end lost 7 bases, and 9 bases lay between the germline ends. The CDR3 spans 13 residues. Germline V lookup: CDR1 MDHEN, CDR2 SYDVKM. CDR3 in amino acids: CASSLWARPGYTF. DNA of the CDR3: TGTGCCAGCAGTTTATGGGCCCGTCCTGGCTACACCTTC.

The chain couples TRBV7-2 to TRBJ2-1; D is undetermined. This CDR3 contains 13 residues. Trimming shortened V by 5 bases and J by 5 bases, and 10 bases separated the two germline ends. Germline assignment: CDR1 SGHTA and CDR2 FQGNSA. CDR3 sequence (DNA): TGTGCCAGCAGCAGAAACGGTAACAATGAGCAGTTCTTC. Protein product: CASSRNGNNEQFF. Variable domain in full (rest from reference TRBV7-2 and TRBJ2-1): GAGVSQSPSNKVTEKGKDVELRCDPISGHTALYWYRQSLGQGLEFLIYFQGNSAPDKSGLPSDRFSAERTGGSVSTLTIQRTQQEDSAVYLCASSRNGNNEQFFGPGTRLTVL.

This clone was detected a few times. The rearrangement joins TRBV2 to TRBJ1-6, with TRBD1 matching 7 bases. V dropped 4 bases and J dropped 6; count of bases not matched to a gene: 9. Germline-derived CDR1 and CDR2 are SNHLY and FYNNEI. This CDR3 has 16 amino acids. CDR3 sequence (DNA): TGTGCCAGCAGTGTCCAACAGGGGCGCCTTAATTCACCCCTCCACTTT. This codes for CASSVQQGRLNSPLHF.

The J gene is TRBJ1-2, the V gene TRBV2, with D uncertain. V was cut by 3 bases and J by 7 bases, with 12 bases left in between. This CDR3 contains 13 residues. Germline CDR1 reads SNHLY; CDR2 reads FYNNEI. The CDR3 loop reads CASSDTNLVGYTF. The DNA for the CDR3 is TGTGCCAGCAGTGATACCAACCTAGTTGGCTACACCTTC.

This rearrangement joins TRBV28 to TRBJ2-3, with 10 bases matching TRBD1. The CDR3 covers 15 residues. J was trimmed by 6 bases and V by 6 bases; bases with no gene match: 9. CDR1 and CDR2 from the germline V gene are MDHEN and SYDVKM. The CDR3 loop reads CASSLDRGPADTQYF. In DNA form, the CDR3 reads TGTGCCAGCAGCCTCGACAGGGGGCCGGCGGATACGCAGTATTTT.

This clone showed up just once. The chain employs TRBV19 and TRBJ2-1; 13 positions agree with TRBD2. Looked up from germline, CDR1 is LNHDA and CDR2 is SQIVND (reference sequence). The CDR3 sequence is 14 residues long. J gave up 9 bases and V 6 bases, and 5 bases lay outside the gene matches. DNA for the CDR3: TGTGCCAGTAGCACTAGCGGGAGGGTTCCTGAGCAGTTCTTC. Translated, it gives CASSTSGRVPEQFF.

The gene calls are TRBV7-6 and TRBJ2-1; D perhaps matches TRBD1 (6 bases). Trimming shortened V by 1 base and J by 2 bases, and 12 bases separated the two germline ends. Germline V lookup: CDR1 SGHVS, CDR2 FNYEAQ. The CDR3 contains 16 residues. The CDR3 DNA sequence: TGTGCCAGCAGCTTAGGGGGGCTCCCGACCTACAATGAGCAGTTCTTC. Amino acids: CASSLGGLPTYNEQFF.

J is TRBJ2-7 and V is TRBV23-1; a possible D gene is TRBD1 (5 bases). TRBV23-1 is labeled an ORF, and its function is uncertain. The CDR3 totals 13 residues. Trimming stripped 7 bases from V and 7 bases from J, with 17 bases between. The CDR3 bases are TGCGCCAGCACCCGACCAGGGCTCCGGGAGCAGTACTTC. Translating gives CASTRPGLREQYF.

The chain is built from TRBV6-5 and TRBJ1-2; D remains ambiguous. CDR1 and CDR2 from the germline V gene are MNHEY and SVGAGI. V was pared by 0 bases and J by 2 bases, with 4 bases between. The CDR3 sequence is 13 residues long. CDR3 DNA: TGTGCCAGCAGTTACTCCGGGAACTATGGCTACACCTTC. Protein sequence: CASSYSGNYGYTF.

The chain has TRBV7-9 and TRBJ2-7; TRBD2 is a possible D gene (6 bases). Germline V CDR1 and CDR2: SEHNR, FQNEAQ (reference sequence). V lost 5 bases, J lost 0 bases, and 14 bases lay in between. This CDR3 contains 15 residues. In nucleotides, the CDR3 is TGTGCCAGCAGCCTCTTCGGGACTGCCTCCTACGAGCAGTACTTC. This translates into CASSLFGTASYEQYF.

The chain is built from TRBV5-4 and TRBJ2-7; 7 nucleotides align to TRBD1. Germline V CDR1 and CDR2: SGHNT, YYREEE (reference sequence). CDR3 length: 15 amino acids. J gave up 0 bases and V 4 bases, and 7 bases lay outside the gene matches. This chain's CDR3 is CASSLGTDISYEQYF. The CDR3, as DNA: TGTGCCAGCAGCCTGGGGACAGACATCTCCTACGAGCAGTACTTC. The entire variable domain, with the rest obtained from reference TRBV5-4 and TRBJ2-7, is as follows: ETGVTQSPTHLIKTRGQQVTLRCSSQSGHNTVSWYQQALGQGPQFIFQYYREEENGRGNFPPRFSGLQFPNYSSELNVNALELDDSALYLCASSLGTDISYEQYFGPGTRLTVT.

The V gene is TRBV19, the J gene TRBJ1-2, with no clear D. The V end was cut by 10 bases, the J end by 8 bases, with 17 bases between. The germline V gene has CDR1 LNHDA and CDR2 SQIVND (reference sequence). The CDR3 is 12 residues long. In DNA form, the CDR3 reads TGTGCCACCAAGGCCGGGTCACGCGGCTACACCTTC. It translates to CATKAGSRGYTF.

The chain links TRBV5-6 to TRBJ2-1; 8 nucleotides align to TRBD2. Trimming removed 3 bases from V and 2 bases from J; junction bases left unmatched: 7. CDR1 and CDR2 (germline): SGHDT, YYEEEE. The CDR3 has 16 residues. DNA of the CDR3: TGTGCCAGCAGCTCGTTAGCGGGATTCGCCTACAATGAGCAGTTCTTC. Its translation is CASSSLAGFAYNEQFF. Full variable domain (outside the CDR3, taken from reference TRBV5-6 and TRBJ2-1): DAGVTQSPTHLIKTRGQQVTLRCSPKSGHDTVSWYQQALGQGPQFIFQYYEEEERQRGNFPDRFSGHQFPNYSSELNVNALLLGDSALYLCASSSLAGFAYNEQFFGPGTRLTVL.

This chain joins TRBV29-1 and TRBJ1-2; TRBD1 matches at 10 bases. CDR1 is SQVTM, CDR2 ANQGSEA, per germline. The J segment lost 7 bases and the V segment lost 4 bases, leaving 9 bases of the junction unmatched. The CDR3 sequence is 14 residues long. In DNA, the CDR3 is TGCAGCGTTGGCTTGTTCGGACAGGGGGGTGGCTACACCTTC. This translates into CSVGLFGQGGGYTF. The variable domain in full, with the rest retrieved from reference TRBV29-1 and TRBJ1-2, is SAVISQKPSRDICQRGTSLTIQCQVDSQVTMMFWYRQQPGQSLTLIATANQGSEATYESGFVIDKFPISRPNLTFSTLTVSNMSPEDSSIYLCSVGLFGQGGGYTFGSGTRLTVV.

V usage is TRBV3-1 (or the pseudogene TRBV3-2) and J usage is TRBJ2-3; D is perhaps TRBD1 (5 bases). V was shortened by 1 base and J by 7 bases, with 21 bases between the two germline ends. Germline CDR1 and CDR2: LGHDT and YNNKEL (reference sequence). The CDR3 contains 17 residues. CDR3 residues: CASSQVAPRESPNTQYF. The CDR3 coding sequence is TGTGCCAGCAGCCAAGTTGCGCCCAGGGAATCCCCCAATACGCAGTATTTT.

This sequence joins TRBV7-2 and TRBJ2-1; 9 nucleotides line up with TRBD1. The trim removed 5 bases at V and 6 bases at J, leaving 11 bases unmatched. This CDR3 has 16 residues. The germline CDR1 and CDR2 sequences are SGHTA and FQGNSA. The CDR3, as DNA: TGTGCCAGCAGCCCACGGGCCGGGACAGGGTTCAATGAGCAGTTCTTC. This sequence encodes CASSPRAGTGFNEQFF.